The present entry profiles one T cell receptor beta chain with its context. Its antigen is still unknown. These data come from a study of Ad26.COV2.S vaccination and SARS-CoV-2 variants. Generated by immunoSEQ multiplex PCR, the TCRdb table keeps only in-frame clones and is missing some. The sample yields 350,000 to 450,000 clones, around 90% seen once. Findings and limits, study-wide: Spike-specific TCR breadth ran higher among vaccine recipients than placebo recipients. With respect to non-spike TCR breadth, vaccine and placebo recipients were similar.

Here the sequenced sample was peripheral blood, taken after recovery from COVID-19. This receptor was taken from a human donor who had recovered from COVID-19.

CDR3: CASSPQGQGDDGYTF. The CDR3 bases are TGCGCCAGCAGCCCCCAAGGACAGGGCGATGATGGCTACACCTTC. The chain has TRBV4-3 and TRBJ1-2, with 8 bases lining up with TRBD1. The CDR3 length is 15 residues. Germline V CDR1 and CDR2: LGHNA, YSLEER. Unmatched junction bases numbered 10, after V lost 4 bases and J lost 6 bases.